A single sample gave rise to the 31 T cell receptor beta chains below, sequenced in a study of T cell responses to AZD1222 COVID-19 vaccine. Assay: immunoSEQ multiplex PCR; the TCRdb copy retains only in-frame clones and omits some. The data show roughly 100,000 clones, roughly 86% seen once. The specimen comprised peripheral blood, sampled on day 0 of AZD1222 vaccination. The receptors stem from an adult in good health.

The J gene is TRBJ1-2, the V gene TRBV6-5; 9 positions agree with TRBD1. The CDR3 consists of 15 residues. The germline gives CDR1 MNHEY, CDR2 SVGAGI. Trimming took 4 bases from V and 4 from J; bases not matched to a gene: 7. In DNA form, the CDR3 reads TGTGCCAGCAGTTCAGAACAGGGGGCTTTCTATGGCTACACCTTC. Its translation: CASSSEQGAFYGYTF.

This clone has only one observation. This chain connects TRBV12-3 or TRBV12-4 to TRBJ2-5; D perhaps matches TRBD1 (5 bases). CDR3 length equals 12 residues. V was cut by 4 bases and J by 6 bases, with 9 bases left in between. The CDR3 DNA sequence: TGTGCCAGCAGTTCGCAGGGAAAGACCCAGTACTTC. Its protein product is CASSSQGKTQYF.

This clone was detected a few times. The chain employs TRBV12-3 or TRBV12-4 and TRBJ1-1; 7 bases map to TRBD1. The CDR3 totals 13 residues. The trim removed 7 bases at V and 7 bases at J, leaving 9 bases unmatched. The CDR3 reads CASTGRGQHEAFF. In DNA, the CDR3 is TGTGCCAGCACCGGGAGGGGACAGCATGAAGCTTTCTTT.

The chain employs TRBV9 and TRBJ2-5; TRBD2 is a possible D gene (5 bases). The CDR3 runs 14 residues. Germline CDR1 and CDR2: SGDLS and YYNGEE. V was cut by 0 bases and J by 1 base, with 7 bases left in between. The CDR3 loop reads CASSVGGVQETQYF. CDR3 nucleotide sequence: TGTGCCAGCAGCGTAGGGGGAGTCCAAGAGACCCAGTACTTC.

The chain employs TRBV12-3 or TRBV12-4 and TRBJ2-3; 8 bases line up with TRBD1. V lost 6 bases and J lost 4; bases outside the gene matches: 3. The CDR3 sequence is 13 residues long. CDR3 DNA: TGTGCCAGCAGACACAGGGGGGCAGATACGCAGTATTTT. Translation gives CASRHRGADTQYF.

The chain links TRBV2 to TRBJ1-2; D is ambiguous. Trimming pared 6 bases from V and 0 bases from J, leaving 8 bases between. The germline gives CDR1 SNHLY, CDR2 FYNNEI. This CDR3 is 13 amino acids long. As DNA, the CDR3 is TGTGCCAGCAGCGAAACAGCTAACTATGGCTACACCTTC. Its translation is CASSETANYGYTF.

The rearrangement links TRBV27 to TRBJ1-4; D is unresolved. Germline V gene sequence: CDR1 MNHEY, CDR2 SMNVEV (reference sequence). Trimming took 5 bases from V and 3 from J, leaving 10 bases between them. This CDR3 has 14 amino acids. CDR3 bases: TGTGCCAGCAGTCCAAAACCTTCTAATGAAAAACTGTTTTTT. Its protein product is CASSPKPSNEKLFF.

V and J are TRBV11-2 and TRBJ2-7; possibly TRBD1 for D (5 bases). Deletions cut 3 bases from V and 7 bases from J, with 13 bases between. Per germline, CDR1 SGHAT and CDR2 FQNNGV. The CDR3 loop spans 13 amino acids. CDR3: CASSFVVGREQYF. The CDR3 bases are TGTGCCAGCAGCTTCGTAGTGGGGCGGGAGCAGTACTTC.

The chain uses TRBV5-4 and TRBJ1-4; weak D call: TRBD1 (6 bases). The CDR3 contains 16 residues. Germline V lookup: CDR1 SGHNT, CDR2 YYREEE (reference sequence). V was cut by 4 bases and J by 10 bases, with 23 bases left in between. CDR3 residues: CASSLFGTSMSGKLFF. The CDR3 nucleotides read TGTGCCAGCAGCCTCTTTGGGACATCCATGAGTGGAAAACTGTTTTTT.

Here the CDR3 reads CASSSGQGPNEKLFF. The CDR3 nucleotides read TGCGCCAGCAGCTCCGGACAGGGACCTAATGAAAAACTGTTTTTT. The chain combines TRBV5-1 with TRBJ1-4; 8 bases fit TRBD1. This CDR3 comprises 15 residues. V lost 3 bases to trimming and J lost 3 bases; unmatched junction nucleotides: 4. Germline V lookup: CDR1 SGHRS, CDR2 YFSETQ.

The chain employs TRBV5-1 and TRBJ1-4; a weak D match, TRBD1 (6 bases). V lost 2 bases, J lost 5 bases, and 10 bases lay in between. This CDR3 has 14 residues. Germline V CDR1 and CDR2: SGHRS, YFSETQ. The CDR3 reads CASSFSRGNEKLFF. CDR3 nucleotide sequence: TGCGCCAGCAGCTTTAGCAGGGGAAATGAAAAACTGTTTTTT.

The chain employs TRBV5-6 and TRBJ2-1, with no clear D. Trimming removed 1 base at V and 5 bases at J, with 16 bases between. CDR3 length: 16 amino acids. The germline gives CDR1 SGHDT, CDR2 YYEEEE. CDR3: CASSLFGRTENNEQFF. The CDR3 DNA reads TGTGCCAGCAGCTTGTTTGGGCGAACCGAAAACAATGAGCAGTTCTTC.

The chain is built from TRBV2 and TRBJ1-1; D unclear. From germline, CDR1 is SNHLY and CDR2 FYNNEI. The V gene lost 8 bases and the J gene lost 3 bases, with 7 bases spanning the gap. The CDR3 length is 11 residues. CDR3 nucleotide sequence: TGTGCCAGCGGGGATGACACTGAAGCTTTCTTT. Protein product: CASGDDTEAFF. Supplemented by reference TRBV2 and TRBJ1-1, the full variable domain reads EPEVTQTPSHQVTQMGQEVILRCVPISNHLYFYWYRQILGQKVEFLVSFYNNEISEKSEIFDDQFSVERPDGSNFTLKIRSTKLEDSAMYFCASGDDTEAFFGQGTRLTVV.

The DNA of the CDR3 is TGTGCCAGCAGCTTCGGAACCCTGAGGTCCAACGTCCTGACTTTC. Protein: CASSFGTLRSNVLTF. The chain combines TRBV5-6 with TRBJ2-6; no reliable D call. The V end was cut by 2 bases, the J end by 8 bases, with 14 bases between. The germline V gene has CDR1 SGHDT and CDR2 YYEEEE. This CDR3 has 15 amino acids.

The gene calls are TRBV11-1 and TRBJ2-7; D is undetermined. Trimming removed 1 base from V and 6 bases from J, with 16 bases in between. The CDR3 extends over 15 amino acids. Germline values: CDR1 SGHAT, CDR2 FQDESV (reference sequence). The CDR3 is CASSLDYSLLSEQYF. The CDR3 region has the DNA TGTGCCAGCAGCTTAGATTATTCCCTCCTTTCCGAGCAGTACTTC.

This chain links TRBV28 with TRBJ1-2; a weak D match, TRBD1 (5 bases). The CDR3 sequence is 13 residues long. The germline V gene encodes CDR1 MDHEN and CDR2 SYDVKM. With 2 bases removed from V and 7 bases from J, the gap between germline ends came to 11 bases. The CDR3: CASSLQGVGGYTF. Written as DNA, the CDR3 is TGTGCCAGCAGTTTACAGGGCGTAGGTGGCTACACCTTC.

This chain links TRBV5-1 with TRBJ2-1, with unresolved D. The CDR3 runs 13 residues. Germline assignment: CDR1 SGHRS and CDR2 YFSETQ. The germline V and J ends were trimmed by 1 base and 4 bases, with 6 bases remaining between them. The DNA of the CDR3 is TGCGCCAGCAGCTTGCTGGGTTACAATGAGCAGTTCTTC. Protein: CASSLLGYNEQFF.

The chain recombines TRBV7-3 with TRBJ2-1, with 9 bases matching TRBD2. After removal of 4 bases from V and 10 bases from J, the junction contained 5 bases not matched to a gene. Germline CDR1 reads SGHTA; CDR2 reads FQGTGA. This CDR3 has 13 amino acids. CDR3 sequence (DNA): TGTGCCAGCAGCTCCAAAACTAGCGGGGAGCAGTTCTTC. Translating it yields CASSSKTSGEQFF.

The chain joins TRBV5-1 to TRBJ2-5, with TRBD2 matching 13 bases. The CDR3 consists of 15 residues. Germline CDR1 and CDR2: SGHRS and YFSETQ. Trimming removed 4 bases from V and 3 bases from J; junction bases left unmatched: 3. The CDR3 region is CASSRGTSGKETQYF. For the CDR3, the DNA is TGCGCCAGCAGCAGAGGGACTAGCGGGAAAGAGACCCAGTACTTC.

The V call is TRBV4-2, the J call TRBJ2-3; 8 nucleotides agree with TRBD1. The V and J ends lost 0 bases and 1 base, in that order; junction bases with no gene match: 3. The CDR3 is 16 residues long. Germline assignment: CDR1 LGHNA and CDR2 YNFKEQ. In DNA, the CDR3 is TGTGCCAGCAGCCAAGATCCGGGACAGGGCACAGATACGCAGTATTTT. Its translation is CASSQDPGQGTDTQYF.

J is TRBJ1-3 and V is TRBV2; 8 nucleotides match TRBD1. The CDR3 is 15 residues long. The ends lost 2 bases at V and 4 bases at J; junction bases unmatched: 4. Looked up from germline, CDR1 is SNHLY and CDR2 is FYNNEI. For the CDR3, the DNA is TGTGCCAGCAGTGAACCAACAGGGGGAGGAAACACCATATATTTT. Amino acids: CASSEPTGGGNTIYF.

J is TRBJ2-1 and V is TRBV7-3; D gene ambiguous. The V gene's germline CDR1 is SGHTA and CDR2 FQGTGA. V gave up 2 bases and J gave up 8 bases, with 16 bases separating them. The CDR3 spans 15 residues. The CDR3 sequence is CASSLAPDPRYEQFF. CDR3 nucleotides: TGTGCCAGCAGCTTAGCACCCGACCCCCGGTATGAGCAGTTCTTC.

This clone has more than one count but fewer than ten. The V gene is TRBV7-9, the J gene TRBJ1-5; TRBD1 agrees at 11 bases. Germline V gene sequence: CDR1 SEHNR, CDR2 FQNEAQ (reference sequence). This CDR3 spans 18 amino acids. The ends lost 5 bases at V and 0 bases at J; junction bases unmatched: 9. CDR3 residues: CASSGGTGGTYSNQPQHF. CDR3 sequence (DNA): TGTGCCAGCAGCGGAGGGACAGGGGGAACTTATAGCAATCAGCCCCAGCATTTT.

This chain connects TRBV7-9 to TRBJ1-2, with 7 bases identical to TRBD1. Trimming cost V 5 bases and J 8 bases; bases outside gene matches: 14. In germline, CDR1 is SEHNR, CDR2 FQNEAQ (reference sequence). This CDR3 is 15 amino acids long. CDR3 nucleotide sequence: TGTGCCAGCAGCCAGGACCTAGACAGGGAAGGCGGCTACACCTTC. Translated: CASSQDLDREGGYTF.

This chain links TRBV20-1 with TRBJ2-4; D remains unclear. V lost 6 bases to trimming and J lost 6 bases, with 9 bases between them. The V gene's germline CDR1 is DFQATT and CDR2 SNEGSKA (reference sequence). This CDR3 region has 11 residues. The CDR3 sequence: CSAISRNIQYF. The DNA of the CDR3 is TGCAGTGCCATAAGTAGAAACATTCAGTACTTC.

This clone was recorded only once. The V call is TRBV18, the J call TRBJ2-7; maybe TRBD1 (5 bases). This CDR3 contains 15 residues. Trimming took off 3 bases at V and 1 base at J, with 13 bases between the two ends. The germline gives CDR1 KGHSH, CDR2 LQKENI. In DNA form, the CDR3 reads TGTGCCAGCTCACCTCACATCAGGGAATCCTACGAGCAGTACTTC. Protein: CASSPHIRESYEQYF.

CDR3 in amino acids: CASSPRQAANYGYTF. The CDR3 DNA follows: TGTGCCAGCAGCCCGAGACAGGCCGCTAACTATGGCTACACCTTC. J is TRBJ1-2 and V is TRBV7-2; weak D call: TRBD1 (6 bases). The CDR3 consists of 15 residues. V lost 5 bases and J lost 0, with 13 bases in between. Germline V gene lookup returns CDR1 SGHTA and CDR2 FQGNSA.

The chain carries TRBV4-1 and TRBJ1-2, with no clear D. CDR3 size: 15 residues. Germline V gene data show CDR1 as MGHRA and CDR2 as YSYEKL. V lost 0 bases and J 4 bases, leaving 12 bases between the germline ends. The CDR3 loop reads CASSQDVDGFYGYTF. CDR3 coding DNA: TGCGCCAGCAGCCAAGACGTGGACGGATTCTATGGCTACACCTTC.

Only a few counts were recorded for this clone. The V gene is TRBV6-5, the J gene TRBJ1-1; D gene uncertain. CDR1 and CDR2 from the germline V gene are MNHEY and SVGAGI. CDR3 length equals 14 residues. Trimming cost V 8 bases and J 0 bases, with 13 bases left between them. The CDR3 loop reads CASARRGLNTEAFF. CDR3 DNA sequence: TGTGCCAGCGCCCGGCGGGGTTTGAACACTGAAGCTTTCTTT.

This clone occurred once. The V gene is TRBV11-2, the J gene TRBJ2-3; D gene ambiguous. The CDR3 is 15 residues long. Trimming cost V 1 base and J 2 bases, with 10 bases left between them. The germline V gene has CDR1 SGHAT and CDR2 FQNNGV. CDR3 protein: CASSLAGLTTDTQYF. The CDR3 DNA sequence: TGTGCCAGCAGCTTAGCGGGCCTCACCACAGATACGCAGTATTTT.

The chain joins TRBV5-4 to TRBJ1-1; 11 bases are shared with TRBD1. This CDR3 comprises 15 residues. The germline gives CDR1 SGHNT, CDR2 YYREEE (reference sequence). V lost 4 bases and J lost 4; bases outside the gene matches: 6. The CDR3 spells CASSLRDRGITEAFF. The CDR3, as DNA: TGTGCCAGCAGCCTCCGGGACAGGGGGATCACTGAAGCTTTCTTT.